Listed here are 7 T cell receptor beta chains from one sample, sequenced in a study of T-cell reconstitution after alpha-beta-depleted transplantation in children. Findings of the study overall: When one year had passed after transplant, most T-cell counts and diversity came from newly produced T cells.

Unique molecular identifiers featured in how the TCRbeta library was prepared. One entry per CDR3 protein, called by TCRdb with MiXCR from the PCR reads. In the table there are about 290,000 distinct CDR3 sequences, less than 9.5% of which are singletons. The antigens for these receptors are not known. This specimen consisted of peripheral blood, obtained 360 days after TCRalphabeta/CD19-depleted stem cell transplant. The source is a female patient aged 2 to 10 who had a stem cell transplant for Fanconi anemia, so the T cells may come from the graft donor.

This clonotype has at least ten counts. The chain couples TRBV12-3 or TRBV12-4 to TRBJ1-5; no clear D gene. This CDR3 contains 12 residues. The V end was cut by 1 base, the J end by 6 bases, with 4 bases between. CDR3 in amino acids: CASSLEGQPQHF. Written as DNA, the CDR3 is TGTGCCAGCAGTTTAGAAGGTCAGCCCCAGCATTTT.

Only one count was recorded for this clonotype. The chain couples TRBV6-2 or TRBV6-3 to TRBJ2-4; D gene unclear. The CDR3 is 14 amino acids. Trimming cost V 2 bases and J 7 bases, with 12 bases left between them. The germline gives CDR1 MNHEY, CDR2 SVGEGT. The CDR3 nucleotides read TGTGCCAGCAGTTACACGGACCGCCTCAACATTCAGTACTTC. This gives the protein CASSYTDRLNIQYF.

CDR3: CASRQGPYEQYF. The CDR3, as DNA: TGTGCCAGCAGACAGGGACCCTACGAGCAGTACTTC. The rearrangement joins TRBV6-5 to TRBJ2-7; the D gene is possibly TRBD1 (6 bases). The V gene's germline CDR1 is MNHEY and CDR2 SVGAGI. This CDR3 is built from 12 residues. The germline V and J ends were trimmed by 6 bases and 2 bases, with 8 bases remaining between them.

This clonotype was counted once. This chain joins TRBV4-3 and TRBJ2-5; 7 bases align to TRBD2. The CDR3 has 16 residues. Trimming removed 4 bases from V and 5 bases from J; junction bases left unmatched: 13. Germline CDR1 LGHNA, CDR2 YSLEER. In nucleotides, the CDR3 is TGCGCCAGCAGCCCACGGACGGGGGGAGCTTTGGAGACCCAGTACTTC. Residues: CASSPRTGGALETQYF.

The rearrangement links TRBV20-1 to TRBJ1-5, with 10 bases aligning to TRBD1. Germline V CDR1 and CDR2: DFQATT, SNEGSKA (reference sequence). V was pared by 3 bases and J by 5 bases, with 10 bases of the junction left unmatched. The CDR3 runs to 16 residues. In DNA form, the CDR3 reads TGCAGTGCTAGGGACCCGTCGGGGACAGGGGATCAGCCCCAGCATTTT. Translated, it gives CSARDPSGTGDQPQHF.

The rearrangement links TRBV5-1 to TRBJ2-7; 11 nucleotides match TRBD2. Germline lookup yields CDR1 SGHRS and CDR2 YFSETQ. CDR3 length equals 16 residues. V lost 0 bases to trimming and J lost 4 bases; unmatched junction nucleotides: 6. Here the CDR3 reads CASSLVGLAAYYEQYF. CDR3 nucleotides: TGCGCCAGCAGCTTGGTGGGACTAGCGGCGTATTACGAGCAGTACTTC.

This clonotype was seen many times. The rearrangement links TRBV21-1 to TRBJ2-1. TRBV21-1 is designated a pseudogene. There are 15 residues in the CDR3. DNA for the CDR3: TGTGCCAGCAGCAAAGCAGGGTTGCTCCACAATGAGCAGTTCTTC. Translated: CASSKAGLLHNEQFF.